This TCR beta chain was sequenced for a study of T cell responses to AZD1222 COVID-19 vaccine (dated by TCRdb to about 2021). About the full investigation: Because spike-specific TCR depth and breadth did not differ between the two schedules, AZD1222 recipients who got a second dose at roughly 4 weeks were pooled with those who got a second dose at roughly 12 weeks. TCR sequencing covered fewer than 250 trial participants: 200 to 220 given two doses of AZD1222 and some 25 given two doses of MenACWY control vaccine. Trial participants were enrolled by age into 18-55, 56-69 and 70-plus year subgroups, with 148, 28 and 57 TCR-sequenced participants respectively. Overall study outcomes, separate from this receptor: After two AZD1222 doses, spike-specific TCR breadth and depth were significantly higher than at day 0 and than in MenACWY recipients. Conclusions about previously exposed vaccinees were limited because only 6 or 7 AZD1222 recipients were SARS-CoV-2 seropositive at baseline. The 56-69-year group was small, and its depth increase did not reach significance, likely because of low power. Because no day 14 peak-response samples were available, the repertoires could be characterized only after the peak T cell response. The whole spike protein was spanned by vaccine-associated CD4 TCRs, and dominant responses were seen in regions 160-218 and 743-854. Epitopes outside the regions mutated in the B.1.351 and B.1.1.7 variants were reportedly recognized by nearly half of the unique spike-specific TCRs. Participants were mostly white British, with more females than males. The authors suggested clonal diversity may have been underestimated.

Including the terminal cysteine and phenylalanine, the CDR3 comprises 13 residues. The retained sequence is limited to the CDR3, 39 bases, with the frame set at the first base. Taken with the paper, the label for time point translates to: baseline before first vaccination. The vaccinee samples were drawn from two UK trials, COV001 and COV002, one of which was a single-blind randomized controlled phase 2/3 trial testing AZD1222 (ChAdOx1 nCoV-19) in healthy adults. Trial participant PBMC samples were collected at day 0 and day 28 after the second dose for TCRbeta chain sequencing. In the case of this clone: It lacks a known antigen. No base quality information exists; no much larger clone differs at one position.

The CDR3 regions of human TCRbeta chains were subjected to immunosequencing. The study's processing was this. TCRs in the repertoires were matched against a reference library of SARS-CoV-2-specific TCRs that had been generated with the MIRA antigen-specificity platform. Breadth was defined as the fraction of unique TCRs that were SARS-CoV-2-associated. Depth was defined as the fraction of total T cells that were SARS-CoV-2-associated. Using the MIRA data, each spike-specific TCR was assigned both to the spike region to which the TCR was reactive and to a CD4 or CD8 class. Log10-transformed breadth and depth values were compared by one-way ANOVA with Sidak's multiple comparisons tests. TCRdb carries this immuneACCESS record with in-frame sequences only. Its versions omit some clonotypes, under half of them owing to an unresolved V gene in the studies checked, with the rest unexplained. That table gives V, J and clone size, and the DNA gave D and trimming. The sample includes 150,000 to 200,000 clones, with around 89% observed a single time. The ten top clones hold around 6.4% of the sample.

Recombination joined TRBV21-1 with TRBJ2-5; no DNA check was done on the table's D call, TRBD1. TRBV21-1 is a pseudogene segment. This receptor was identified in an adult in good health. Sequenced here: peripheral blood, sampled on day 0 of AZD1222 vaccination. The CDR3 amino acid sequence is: CARTTGRQETQYF. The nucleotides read TGTGCCAGGACGACAGGGCGTCAAGAGACCCAGTACTTC.